Shown below are 10 T cell receptor beta chains from a single sample sequenced in a study of blood T cell repertoires in COVID-19. Sequencing used immunoSEQ multiplex PCR; TCRdb keeps in-frame clones, though not all of them. The profile shows just under 80,000 clones, 80% of them singletons. Sequencing was performed on peripheral blood. All receptors derive from a woman between 65 and 79 years old with acute or convalescent COVID-19.

The V gene is TRBV9, the J gene TRBJ2-3; 7 nucleotides agree with TRBD1. CDR1 and CDR2 (germline): SGDLS, YYNGEE. This CDR3 contains 13 residues. V lost 4 bases and J lost 1; bases outside the gene matches: 0. The CDR3 loop is CASSTGGTDTQYF. Written as DNA, the CDR3 is TGTGCCAGCAGCACAGGGGGCACAGATACGCAGTATTTT.

In nucleotides, the CDR3 is TGTGCCAGCAGCGCAGGACAGGGGAATGAAAAACTGTTTTTT. It yields the protein CASSAGQGNEKLFF. The chain employs TRBV9 and TRBJ1-4; 9 positions match TRBD1. CDR3 length equals 14 residues. In germline, CDR1 is SGDLS, CDR2 YYNGEE. Germline trimming cut 3 bases from V and 5 bases from J; bases unmatched to any gene: 2.

The gene calls are TRBV6-5 and TRBJ1-2; 7 bases match TRBD1. The CDR3 extends over 14 amino acids. J gave up 4 bases and V 0 bases, and 2 bases lay outside the gene matches. Germline V gene lookup returns CDR1 MNHEY and CDR2 SVGAGI. The CDR3: CASSYSGQPYGYTF. CDR3 sequence (DNA): TGTGCCAGCAGTTACTCGGGACAGCCCTATGGCTACACCTTC.

The chain joins TRBV6-2 or TRBV6-3 to TRBJ2-3, with 8 bases that match TRBD2. This CDR3 spans 16 amino acids. J was trimmed by 2 bases and V by 6 bases; bases with no gene match: 10. Germline V CDR1 and CDR2: MNHEY, SVGEGT. CDR3 in amino acids: CASSRGRGVPTDTQYF. The DNA for the CDR3 is TGTGCCAGCAGCCGGGGGCGGGGGGTCCCCACAGATACGCAGTATTTT.

The V and J genes are TRBV18 and TRBJ2-7, with TRBD1 matching 9 bases. Germline values: CDR1 KGHSH, CDR2 LQKENI. V lost 2 bases, J lost 0 bases, and 2 bases stayed unmatched. The CDR3 sequence is 15 residues long. The CDR3 spells CASSPGDRASYEQYF. For the CDR3, the DNA is TGTGCCAGCTCACCAGGGGACAGGGCCTCCTACGAGCAGTACTTC.

The rearrangement joins TRBV19 to TRBJ1-6, with 8 nucleotides matching TRBD1. The CDR3 sequence is 14 residues long. The germline V gene encodes CDR1 LNHDA and CDR2 SQIVND (reference sequence). Unmatched junction bases numbered 8, after V lost 6 bases and J lost 10 bases. In DNA form, the CDR3 reads TGTGCCAGTAGCCACGGACAGGGTAGCTCACCCCTCCACTTT. Encoded protein: CASSHGQGSSPLHF.

In nucleotides, the CDR3 is TGTGCCAGCAGCAGGGGAATCAATCAGCCCCAGCATTTT. Its protein is CASSRGINQPQHF. The chain has TRBV27 and TRBJ1-5; weak D call: TRBD1 (6 bases). The CDR3 has 13 amino acids. In germline, CDR1 is MNHEY, CDR2 SMNVEV (reference sequence). Trimming took 6 bases from V and 3 from J, leaving 9 bases between them.

V and J are TRBV5-1 and TRBJ2-5, with 12 nucleotides matching TRBD2. Trimming removed 4 bases from V and 3 bases from J; junction bases left unmatched: 4. Germline loops: CDR1 SGHRS, CDR2 YFSETQ. The CDR3 consists of 15 residues. The CDR3 reads CASSDGLAGKETQYF. In DNA form, the CDR3 reads TGCGCCAGCAGCGACGGACTAGCGGGGAAAGAGACCCAGTACTTC.

This clone showed up just once. The V gene is TRBV6-6, the J gene TRBJ1-5, with 8 bases aligning to TRBD1. This CDR3 contains 14 residues. Germline V lookup: CDR1 MNHNY, CDR2 SVGAGI (reference sequence). J lost 5 bases, V lost 6 bases, and 6 bases had no gene match. Here the CDR3 DNA reads TGTGCCAGCAGACCGGGACAGGCACATCAGCCCCAGCATTTT. Its protein is CASRPGQAHQPQHF.

The chain couples TRBV10-3 to TRBJ2-5, with 9 bases matching TRBD2. Trimming cost V 8 bases and J 5 bases; bases outside gene matches: 6. The CDR3 is made up of 13 amino acids. The germline V gene encodes CDR1 ENHRY and CDR2 SYGVKD. The CDR3 DNA is TGTGCCATCTCGACTGCGGGGGGGGAGACCCAGTACTTC. Amino acid sequence: CAISTAGGETQYF.